In its sample, the clone carrying this T cell receptor beta chain was seen a few times. The CDR3 loop spans 17 amino acids. The V gene's germline CDR1 is KGHDR and CDR2 SFDVKD. V shed 4 bases, J shed 9 bases, and the junction held 19 bases outside the gene matches. Exclusion criteria comprised uncontrolled infection, other autoimmune disease, pregnancy or lactation. This entry belongs to a study of T cells in Graves' hyperthyroidism and ophthalmopathy. Amplified TCR beta CDR3 regions came from RNA transcripts. The HTBI primer set served for first-round RT-PCR of the TCR CDR3. TCRdb itself ran the multiplex PCR reads through MiXCR, one entry per CDR3 protein. The sample holds about 480,000 distinct CDR3 sequences; 20% to 25% are singletons and the top ten take around 47%.

The chain joins TRBV24-1 to TRBJ2-7, with TRBD1 matching 8 bases. The sequencing sample was made of blood. The source is a woman aged 70-85 years with Graves' ophthalmopathy. The CDR3 nucleotides are TGTGCCACCAGTGACCCTCGGGACAGGAGAGGGGAATGGGGGCAGTACTTC. This encodes CATSDPRDRRGEWGQYF.